These 5 T cell receptor beta chains share one sample of origin, sequenced in a study of T cells in localized non-small cell lung cancer (dated by TCRdb to 2020 to 2021). The library was generated by the immunoSEQ multiplex PCR assay. TCRdb took over this immuneACCESS table, retaining in-frame rearrangements with V and J assigned. Such tables are incomplete; in checked studies, under half of the missing clones stem from an unresolved V gene, and the remainder is unexplained. This sample comprises roughly 1,700 clones, 20% to 25% of them detected only once. Jointly, the top ten make up roughly an eighth of the sample. Sequencing used normal lung tissue next to the tumor, obtained before any cancer treatment. The receptors originated from a male donor older than 55 with stage III squamous cell lung carcinoma.

This clone was observed a handful of times. As DNA, the CDR3 is TGCGCCAGCAGCTTGCTACCCGGGTTGAACACTGAAGCTTTCTTT. Its translation is CASSLLPGLNTEAFF. This rearrangement joins TRBV5-1 to TRBJ1-1; no reliable D call. This CDR3 has 15 amino acids. Per the germline V gene, CDR1 is SGHRS and CDR2 is YFSETQ. Trimming pared 1 base from V and 0 bases from J, leaving 10 bases between. The whole variable domain, filled in from reference TRBV5-1 and TRBJ1-1, reads KAGVTQTPRYLIKTRGQQVTLSCSPISGHRSVSWYQQTPGQGLQFLFEYFSETQRNKGNFPGRFSGRQFSNSRSEMNVSTLELGDSALYLCASSLLPGLNTEAFFGQGTRLTVV.

A few counts support this clone. V is TRBV2 and J is TRBJ1-5, with a tentative D call TRBD1 (6 bases). CDR3 length: 14 amino acids. CDR1 and CDR2 (germline): SNHLY, FYNNEI. V dropped 8 bases and J dropped 9 bases, with 20 bases sitting between them. The CDR3 coding sequence is TGTGCCAGCGCCGGGACATCCAAGGATGGGCCCCAGCATTTT. Its protein product is CASAGTSKDGPQHF.

The chain joins TRBV11-3 to TRBJ2-7; TRBD1 agrees at 7 bases. V trimming: 5 bases; J trimming: 4 bases; junction bases outside the gene matches: 11. Germline CDR1 SGHNT, CDR2 YENEEA. This CDR3 has 15 residues. The CDR3 sequence is CASSHVTGKAYEQYF. The DNA for the CDR3 is TGTGCCAGCAGCCATGTGACAGGGAAGGCATACGAGCAGTACTTC. Combining the CDR3 with reference TRBV11-3 and TRBJ2-7 gives the whole variable domain EAGVVQSPRYKIIEKKQPVAFWCNPISGHNTLYWYLQNLGQGPELLIRYENEEAVDDSQLPKDRFSAERLKGVDSTLKIQPAELGDSAVYLCASSHVTGKAYEQYFGPGTRLTVT.

CDR3 sequence reads: CASTYGPSTLYEQYF. DNA for the CDR3: TGTGCCAGCACCTACGGGCCTTCAACCCTCTACGAGCAGTACTTC. The V call is TRBV11-3, the J call TRBJ2-7; D gene unclear. The CDR3 length is 15 residues. The V gene's germline CDR1 is SGHNT and CDR2 YENEEA. The V end was cut by 7 bases, the J end by 3 bases, with 19 bases between.

The chain links TRBV9 to TRBJ2-1; D not certain. The CDR3 contains 12 residues. Trimming took 0 bases from V and 5 from J, leaving 3 bases between them. CDR1 and CDR2 (germline): SGDLS, YYNGEE. The CDR3 protein is CASSVDDNEQFF. The CDR3 DNA sequence: TGTGCCAGCAGCGTAGACGACAATGAGCAGTTCTTC.